The entry below describes one T cell receptor (beta chain). This sample is part of a study of cytomegalovirus exposure and HLA in healthy donors. Libraries were prepared by immunoSEQ multiplex PCR; TCRdb keeps only in-frame clonotypes and omits some of them. The sample carries around 200,000 clones, roughly 80% recorded once. Trimming took 5 bases from V and 5 from J; bases not matched to a gene: 14. Per germline, CDR1 LNHDA and CDR2 SQIVND (reference sequence). The CDR3 sequence is 16 residues long. The TCR sequence derives from a woman under 30 in good health and CMV-seropositive. The chain employs TRBV19 and TRBJ2-7, with 8 bases fitting TRBD1. The sample taken for sequencing was PBMCs. CDR3 loop: CASSLPRGQGINEQYF. The DNA for the CDR3 is TGTGCCAGTAGTCTGCCCCGCGGACAGGGTATTAACGAGCAGTACTTC.